One T cell receptor beta chain is described in this entry. No antigen is known for it. Staining for CD45RO/CCR7/CD25/CD127/CD95/CD27 allowed sorting of CD4+ naive, central memory, regulatory and stem cell-like memory cells. The entirety of the isolated RNA underwent reverse transcription, so expressed TCRB transcripts were sequenced. TCRdb's copy holds only in-frame clones and misses some; the assay was immunoSEQ multiplex PCR. Seen here are about 640,000 clones, roughly 12% observed once, and the top ten hold 0.09% to 0.15%. This specimen comes from a study of beta chain features in type 1 diabetes. Turning to the study itself: Age, gender and cell yields were alike across patients and healthy donors. Study observations and caveats: Patients with Type 1 diabetes showed moderately but significantly shorter TCRB CDR3s in all four CD4+ subsets. When VDJ junctions were examined, type 1 diabetes patients showed fewer insertions and more deletions.

The germline V gene has CDR1 SGHNT and CDR2 YYREEE (reference sequence). V was pared by 0 bases and J by 8 bases, with 12 bases between. The length of the CDR3 is 15 residues. This rearrangement joins TRBV5-4 to TRBJ1-6; D ambiguous. The sequencing input was naive CD4+ T cells from blood. This sequence originates from a man aged 25 to 45 with type 1 diabetes. The CDR3 sequence: CASSLEGWRDSPLHF. As DNA, the CDR3 is TGTGCCAGCAGCTTGGAAGGGTGGCGGGATTCACCCCTCCACTTT.